This TCR beta chain was found in a study of post-analysis software for immune sequencing data. This clonotype was observed a handful of times. V lost 1 base to trimming and J lost 2 bases; unmatched junction nucleotides: 13. Germline CDR1 reads DFQATT; CDR2 reads SNEGSKA (reference sequence). The CDR3 length is 18 residues. Each TCR beta cDNA library carried unique molecular identifiers. TCRdb recomputed calls from the PCR reads with MiXCR, one row per CDR3 protein. The sample consists of about 160,000 distinct CDR3 sequences, roughly 35% of them appearing once. The starting material was blood, obtained after autologous hematopoietic stem cell transplantation. The chain combines TRBV20-1 with TRBJ2-5; 10 bases align to TRBD2. The clonotype comes from a girl aged 10 to 17 with multiple sclerosis. The DNA of the CDR3 is TGCAGTGCTAGAGGGGCGGCTAGCGGGAGTTGGGCTCAAGAGACCCAGTACTTC. As protein: CSARGAASGSWAQETQYF.